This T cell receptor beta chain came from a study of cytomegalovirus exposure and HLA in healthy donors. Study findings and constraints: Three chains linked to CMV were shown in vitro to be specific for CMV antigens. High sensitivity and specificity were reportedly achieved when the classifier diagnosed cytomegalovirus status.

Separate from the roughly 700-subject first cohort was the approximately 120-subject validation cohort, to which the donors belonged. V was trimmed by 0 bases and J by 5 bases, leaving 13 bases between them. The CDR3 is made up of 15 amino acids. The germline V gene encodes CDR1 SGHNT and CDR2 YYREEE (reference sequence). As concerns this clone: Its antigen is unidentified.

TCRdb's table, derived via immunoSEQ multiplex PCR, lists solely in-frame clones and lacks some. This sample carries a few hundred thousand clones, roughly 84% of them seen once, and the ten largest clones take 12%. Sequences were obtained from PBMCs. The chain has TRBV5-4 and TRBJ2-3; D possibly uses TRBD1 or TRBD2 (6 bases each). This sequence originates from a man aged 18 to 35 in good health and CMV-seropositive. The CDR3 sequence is CASSLGGGLKDTQYF. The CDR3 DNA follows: TGTGCCAGCAGCTTGGGTGGGGGGCTTAAAGATACGCAGTATTTT.